The source of this T cell receptor (beta chain) is a study of blood T cell repertoires in COVID-19. The CDR3 spans 16 residues. Per the germline V gene, CDR1 is SEHNR and CDR2 is FQNEAQ (reference sequence). The germline V and J ends were trimmed by 0 bases and 8 bases, with 17 bases remaining between them. Data came from immunoSEQ multiplex PCR; TCRdb stores just in-frame clones and leaves some out. This sample has fewer than 400,000 clones, with less than 85% found just once. The TCR sequence derives from a woman aged 25-40 years who had been exposed to COVID-19. The sequencing input was PBMCs or T cells enriched from blood (not recorded which). The rearrangement uses TRBV7-9 and TRBJ2-1; D possibly corresponds to TRBD2 (7 bases). CDR3 sequence reads: CASSLAGGGGPDEQFF. The DNA for the CDR3 is TGTGCCAGCAGCTTAGCGGGAGGGGGTGGGCCAGATGAGCAGTTCTTC. Full variable domain (remainder filled in from reference TRBV7-9 and TRBJ2-1): DTGVSQNPRHKITKRGQNVTFRCDPISEHNRLYWYRQTLGQGPEFLTYFQNEAQLEKSRLLSDRFSAERPKGSFSTLEIQRTEQGDSAMYLCASSLAGGGGPDEQFFGPGTRLTVL.